This entry lists 27 T cell receptor beta chains sequenced from one sample in a study of breast tumors, draining lymph nodes, adjacent tissues. Using its own MiXCR run on the multiplex PCR reads, TCRdb lists one record per CDR3 protein. The sample lists about 200,000 distinct CDR3 sequences, around a third seen once, with 4% to 5.5% in the top ten. The lymph nodes were axillary draining lymph nodes from breast cancer patients. Material for sequencing was axillary lymph node tissue. The origin of the receptors is a female donor with breast cancer. Some clones in this sample may be carry-over from other donors' samples.

This clonotype has a handful of counts. This chain joins TRBV5-1 and TRBJ1-1; unclear D gene. Trimming pared 0 bases from V and 0 bases from J, leaving 12 bases between. This CDR3 comprises 16 residues. Germline V gene data show CDR1 as SGHRS and CDR2 as YFSETQ. The CDR3 DNA is TGCGCCAGCAGCTTGGAGGCAGTAGAAATGAACACTGAAGCTTTCTTT. It specifies CASSLEAVEMNTEAFF.

This clonotype was seen many times. V gene TRBV2 combines with J gene TRBJ1-5; TRBD1 matches 7 bases. The CDR3 has 14 amino acids. The trim removed 6 bases at V and 5 bases at J, leaving 7 bases unmatched. Germline V gene sequence: CDR1 SNHLY, CDR2 FYNNEI. The CDR3 DNA is TGTGCCAGCAGCCCACAGGGGACGGATCAGCCCCAGCATTTT. Residues: CASSPQGTDQPQHF.

This chain uses TRBV2 with TRBJ1-4; D perhaps matches TRBD1 (5 bases). The V gene's germline CDR1 is SNHLY and CDR2 FYNNEI. V lost 6 bases, J lost 7 bases, and 15 bases lay in between. The CDR3 runs 14 residues. The CDR3 is CASSDGGGGEKLFF. The CDR3 DNA sequence: TGTGCCAGCAGCGATGGGGGGGGGGGTGAAAAACTGTTTTTT.

Many counts were recorded for this clonotype. V and J are TRBV7-2 and TRBJ2-7; D ambiguous. Trimming removed 5 bases from V and 6 bases from J, with 11 bases in between. The CDR3 extends over 12 amino acids. Germline V gene data show CDR1 as SGHTA and CDR2 as FQGNSA. The CDR3 nucleotides read TGTGCCAGCAGCACCGATACAGCCGAGCAGTACTTC. Its protein is CASSTDTAEQYF.

J is TRBJ1-1 and V is TRBV3-1; tentatively, D is TRBD1 (5 bases). Germline V gene lookup returns CDR1 LGHDT and CDR2 YNNKEL (reference sequence). The V gene lost 1 base and the J gene lost 1 base, with 7 bases spanning the gap. The CDR3 covers 14 residues. The CDR3 DNA reads TGTGCCAGCAGCCAAGTACAGGAGAACACTGAAGCTTTCTTT. The encoded protein is CASSQVQENTEAFF.

This clonotype was counted a few times. The chain recombines TRBV6-6 with TRBJ1-2; maybe TRBD1 (6 bases). The CDR3 contains 14 residues. CDR1 and CDR2 from the germline V gene are MNHNY and SVGAGI (reference sequence). The V end was cut by 5 bases, the J end by 0 bases, with 10 bases between. The CDR3 coding sequence is TGTGCCAGCAGTCACCAGGGGACTAACTATGGCTACACCTTC. The encoded protein is CASSHQGTNYGYTF.

This clonotype was seen many times. A much larger clone lies one base from this, so it may be a read error. The chain links TRBV6-5 to TRBJ1-5, with a tentative D call TRBD1 (5 bases). V was clipped by 5 bases and J by 6 bases, with 11 bases between them. CDR1 MNHEY and CDR2 SVGAGI come from the germline V gene. The CDR3 has 13 residues. DNA of the CDR3: TGTGCCAGCAGTCACCAGGGAAGTCAGCCCCAGCATTTT. Protein product: CASSHQGSQPQHF.

This clonotype was detected ten times or more. The chain employs TRBV29-1 and TRBJ1-2; TRBD1 is a possible D gene (6 bases). Trimming removed 5 bases from V and 13 bases from J, with 20 bases in between. CDR3 size: 12 residues. The V gene's germline CDR1 is SQVTM and CDR2 ANQGSEA. The CDR3 loop is CSVIIEDSHFTF. CDR3 coding DNA: TGCAGCGTTATCATAGAGGACAGCCACTTCACCTTC.

On this clonotype: A single base separates this from a much larger clone, so it may be a read error. The genes are TRBV30 and TRBJ1-5; D may be TRBD1 (6 bases). The germline V gene has CDR1 GTSNPN and CDR2 SVGIG (reference sequence). Trimming cost V 2 bases and J 3 bases, with 11 bases left between them. The CDR3 has 14 residues. This CDR3 is CAWSPRDTNQPQHF. CDR3 sequence (DNA): TGTGCCTGGAGTCCCCGGGACACCAATCAGCCCCAGCATTTT.

This clonotype was counted at least ten times. This chain uses TRBV6-2 or TRBV6-3 with TRBJ2-2; D gene uncertain. The CDR3 length is 15 residues. The germline V gene has CDR1 MNHEY and CDR2 SVGEGT. V lost 5 bases, J lost 3 bases, and 13 bases lay in between. Written as DNA, the CDR3 is TGTGCCAGCAGTCCCCCGGGCAGTTACACCGGGGAGCTGTTTTTT. Translated, it gives CASSPPGSYTGELFF.

V usage is TRBV5-5 and J usage is TRBJ1-6; D is perhaps TRBD1 (5 bases). The CDR3 has 18 amino acids. CDR1 SGHKS and CDR2 YYEKEE come from the germline V gene (reference sequence). V was clipped by 0 bases and J by 1 base, with 14 bases between them. CDR3 DNA: TGTGCCAGCAGCTTGGCCCAGGGCGCCTTTTCCTATAATTCACCCCTCCACTTT. Amino acid sequence: CASSLAQGAFSYNSPLHF.

The table lists this clonotype with many counts. V usage is TRBV7-9 and J usage is TRBJ1-6; D possibly corresponds to TRBD1 (5 bases). Trimming shortened V by 5 bases and J by 7 bases, and 21 bases separated the two germline ends. CDR3 length equals 17 residues. Germline CDR1 is SEHNR and CDR2 is FQNEAQ (reference sequence). The CDR3, as DNA: TGTGCCAGCAGCCCCCCCCCCGGGACGAGTGAAAATTCACCCCTCCACTTT. It is translated as CASSPPPGTSENSPLHF. Full variable domain (rest looked up from reference TRBV7-9 and TRBJ1-6): DTGVSQNPRHKITKRGQNVTFRCDPISEHNRLYWYRQTLGQGPEFLTYFQNEAQLEKSRLLSDRFSAERPKGSFSTLEIQRTEQGDSAMYLCASSPPPGTSENSPLHFGNGTRLTVT.

Ten or more counts support this clonotype. The gene calls are TRBV7-9 and TRBJ2-1, with 11 bases fitting TRBD1. There are 17 residues in the CDR3. The junction had 12 bases not matched to a gene; V was cut back by 5 bases and J by 6 bases. CDR1 and CDR2 (germline): SEHNR, FQNEAQ (reference sequence). The CDR3 sequence is CASSRVVGQGASNEQFF. CDR3 sequence (DNA): TGTGCCAGCAGCCGGGTCGTAGGACAGGGGGCGAGCAATGAGCAGTTCTTC.

V is TRBV7-2 and J is TRBJ1-3; perhaps TRBD1 as D (5 bases). The germline CDR1 and CDR2 sequences are SGHTA and FQGNSA. The V end lost 5 bases, the J end lost 2 bases, and 16 bases lay between the germline ends. The CDR3 covers 16 residues. The CDR3 coding sequence is TGTGCCAGCAGCCCCAGGGTGGGATCGCCTGGAAACACCATATATTTT. Its protein is CASSPRVGSPGNTIYF.

This clonotype was counted a few times. A much bigger clone sits one base away, suggesting this may be a read error. The J gene is TRBJ1-4, the V gene TRBV9, with 7 bases identical to TRBD1. CDR1 and CDR2 (germline): SGDLS, YYNGEE. This CDR3 has 18 amino acids. CDR3 DNA sequence: TGTGCCAGCAGCCGAGCCGGGACAGCCCAAGCTTCTAATGAAAAACTGGTTTTT. It encodes CASSRAGTAQASNEKLVF.

V gene TRBV28 combines with J gene TRBJ2-3; D may be TRBD2 (6 bases). CDR3 length: 16 amino acids. Germline assignment: CDR1 MDHEN and CDR2 SYDVKM. Trimming pared 5 bases from V and 5 bases from J, leaving 20 bases between. CDR3: CASSRPTRGRGDTQYF. The CDR3, as DNA: TGTGCCAGCAGTCGCCCGACTAGAGGCCGGGGAGATACGCAGTATTTT.

Comments on this clonotype: Compared with germline, one end of the junction differs, possibly owing to a read error. V gene TRBV5-6 combines with J gene TRBJ2-5; D tentatively fits TRBD1 or TRBD2 (5 bases each). CDR1 and CDR2 from the germline V gene are SGHDT and YYEEEE. The CDR3 contains 13 residues. CDR3 coding DNA: TGTGCCAGCAGCTTGATGGGGGTGGAGACCCTGTACTTC. The encoded protein is CASSLMGVETLYF.

This clonotype appeared many times. This sequence joins TRBV6-1 and TRBJ1-3, with D unresolved. CDR1 is MNHNS, CDR2 SASEGT, per germline. The CDR3 is 13 amino acids. The V gene lost 6 bases and the J gene lost 3 bases, with 9 bases spanning the gap. This CDR3 is CASSPGRGNTIYF. Written as DNA, the CDR3 is TGTGCCAGCAGCCCTGGACGTGGAAACACCATATATTTT.

Note on this clonotype: Possible read error: a much larger clone is one base away. The rearrangement uses TRBV30 and TRBJ2-2, with D possibly matching TRBD2 (5 bases). The CDR3 is 14 residues long. Germline CDR1 reads GTSNPN; CDR2 reads SVGIG (reference sequence). The CDR3 DNA follows: TGTGCCTGGAGTGTATGGCTAAACACCGGGGAGCTGCTTTTT. It encodes CAWSVWLNTGELLF.

The genes are TRBV7-9 and TRBJ1-1; no clear D gene. Germline V gene data show CDR1 as SEHNR and CDR2 as FQNEAQ (reference sequence). The CDR3 covers 13 residues. V dropped 0 bases and J dropped 7 bases, with 9 bases sitting between them. As DNA, the CDR3 is TGTGCCAGCAGCTTAGCATGGTCACTTGAAGCTTTCTTT. The encoded protein is CASSLAWSLEAFF.

This clonotype has a handful of counts. This chain connects TRBV18 to TRBJ1-2; 9 positions agree with TRBD1. The junction had 4 bases not matched to a gene; V was cut back by 3 bases and J by 5 bases. CDR3 length equals 14 residues. Looked up from germline, CDR1 is KGHSH and CDR2 is LQKENI. DNA of the CDR3: TGTGCCAGCTCACCGGGGGGACAGGGATATGGCTACACCTTC. Residues: CASSPGGQGYGYTF.

This clonotype has at least ten counts. This chain uses TRBV7-2 with TRBJ2-7; perhaps TRBD2 as D (6 bases). V was shortened by 2 bases and J by 5 bases, with 13 bases between the two germline ends. The germline gives CDR1 SGHTA, CDR2 FQGNSA. The CDR3 runs 14 residues. As DNA, the CDR3 is TGTGCCAGCAGCTTAAGCGGGTCTCGAGACGAGCAGTACTTC. Protein sequence: CASSLSGSRDEQYF.

This chain connects TRBV7-3 to TRBJ1-1; D might be TRBD1 (5 bases). With 4 bases removed from V and 4 bases from J, the gap between germline ends came to 10 bases. Germline CDR1 SGHTA, CDR2 FQGTGA. This CDR3 contains 13 residues. The CDR3 reads CASSSDRFTEAFF. The CDR3 region has the DNA TGTGCCAGCAGCTCCGACAGATTCACTGAAGCTTTCTTT.

This clonotype came up many times. A read error is possible here, since a much larger clone lies one base away. J is TRBJ1-5 and V is TRBV12-3 or TRBV12-4; D is perhaps TRBD1 (5 bases). V gave up 5 bases and J gave up 4 bases, with 12 bases separating them. This CDR3 has 14 amino acids. CDR3 sequence (DNA): TGTGCCAGCAGTCACGGGGGAGGGAATCAGCCCCAGCATTTT. This sequence encodes CASSHGGGNQPQHF.

On this clonotype itself: Its ends do not fully match the called genes, so a read error is possible. The rearrangement joins TRBV7-3 to TRBJ2-1; D is perhaps TRBD2 (5 bases). The V gene's germline CDR1 is SGHTA and CDR2 FQGTGA. The CDR3 sequence is 13 residues long. CDR3 nucleotide sequence: TGTGCCACCAGCCCAGGTAGCGCGAATGAGCAGTTCTTC. Translating gives CATSPGSANEQFF.

This clonotype has at least ten counts. The chain couples TRBV6-1 to TRBJ2-3; perhaps TRBD2 as D (6 bases). The germline CDR1 and CDR2 sequences are MNHNS and SASEGT. The V end lost 8 bases, the J end lost 5 bases, and 8 bases lay between the germline ends. The CDR3 loop spans 11 amino acids. The CDR3 sequence is CASLGGDTQYF. The CDR3 coding sequence is TGTGCCAGCCTGGGGGGAGATACGCAGTATTTT.

A few counts support this clonotype. The chain combines TRBV5-1 with TRBJ2-3; 12 bases agree with TRBD2. The J segment lost 4 bases and the V segment lost 3 bases, leaving 9 bases of the junction unmatched. This CDR3 spans 17 amino acids. Looked up from germline, CDR1 is SGHRS and CDR2 is YFSETQ. CDR3 region: CASSSAGTSGRADTQYF. In DNA form, the CDR3 reads TGCGCCAGCAGCTCGGCAGGGACTAGCGGGCGGGCAGATACGCAGTATTTT.